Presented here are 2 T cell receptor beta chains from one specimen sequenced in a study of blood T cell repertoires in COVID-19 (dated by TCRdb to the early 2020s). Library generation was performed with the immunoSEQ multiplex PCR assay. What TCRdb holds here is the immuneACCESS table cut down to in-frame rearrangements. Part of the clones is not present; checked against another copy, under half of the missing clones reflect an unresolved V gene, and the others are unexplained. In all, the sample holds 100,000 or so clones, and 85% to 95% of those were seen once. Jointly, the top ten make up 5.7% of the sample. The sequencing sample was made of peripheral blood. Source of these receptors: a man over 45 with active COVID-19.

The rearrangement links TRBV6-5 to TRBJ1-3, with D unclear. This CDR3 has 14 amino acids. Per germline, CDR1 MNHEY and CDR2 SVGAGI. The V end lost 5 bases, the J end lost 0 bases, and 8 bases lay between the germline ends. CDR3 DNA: TGTGCCAGCAGTACAGTTAACTCTGGAAACACCATATATTTT. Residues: CASSTVNSGNTIYF.

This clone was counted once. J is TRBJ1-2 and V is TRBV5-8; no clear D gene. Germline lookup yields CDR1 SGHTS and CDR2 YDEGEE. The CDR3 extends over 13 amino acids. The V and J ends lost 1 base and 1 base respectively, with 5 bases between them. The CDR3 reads CASSLLNNYGYTF. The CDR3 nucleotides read TGTGCCAGCAGCTTGCTAAATAACTATGGCTACACCTTC.